This T cell receptor beta chain comes out of a study of a mutant IDH1 vaccine in newly diagnosed glioma. Study context: Treated patients showed a male proportion of about 62%, a female proportion of about 40%, and a mean age of about 44 years. Before enrollment, patients got radiotherapy alone, temozolomide alone, or mostly the combination. Study outcomes and limitations: Variations in leading peripheral T cell clonotypes appeared to have no connection with pseudoprogression.

The protocol was immunoSEQ multiplex PCR, while the TCRdb copy is restricted to in-frame clones and leaves out a portion. Of about 92,000 clones listed, 80% to 90% are singletons. Deletions cut 1 base from V and 5 bases from J, with 6 bases between. CDR1 is SGHVS, CDR2 FQNEAQ, per germline. The CDR3 runs 12 residues. This clone has a handful of counts. The antigen is unknown. Indicated time point: baseline, week 1 (first vaccination visit). Treatment denoted: pre-vaccination baseline after standard-of-care therapy. Newly diagnosed WHO grade 3 or 4 IDH1-mutant, ATRX-lost astrocytomas were identified in the donors.

V usage is TRBV7-8 and J usage is TRBJ2-7, with D maybe TRBD1 (5 bases). The starting material was PBMCs, obtained from a glioma patient treated with radiotherapy, temozolomide or both. This sequence originates from a woman in her 50s with glioma. CDR3 DNA sequence: TGTGCCAGCAGCTTAGTAGGGGACGAGCAGTACTTC. Translation: CASSLVGDEQYF.